The TCR beta chain under discussion was sequenced for a study of memory CD4+ T cells and cytomegalovirus serostatus. In the study overall: Of the healthy Belgian adults, 9 were CMV seropositive and about 24 seronegative. Study-level results: Repertoires predicted CMV serostatus with median bootstrapped AUC of approximately 0.95. Each of approximately 61 CMV-associated TCRbeta sequences occurred in one to five individuals.

This clone was observed once. Antigen: not known. Single viable CD3+CD4+CD8-CD45RO+ cells were sorted as the memory CD4+ T cells. CMV serostatus came from serum IgG against pp150, pp28, p38, p52. Per the germline V gene, CDR1 is SGHRS and CDR2 is YFSETQ. CDR3 length: 16 residues. V lost 6 bases and J 5 bases, leaving 22 bases between the germline ends. TCRdb's copy holds only in-frame clones and misses some; the assay was immunoSEQ multiplex PCR. The repertoire holds 45,000 to 60,000 clones, approximately 81% seen once, with roughly 1.2% in the top ten. This TCR came from an adult in good health and CMV-seropositive. Sequencing was carried out using memory CD4+ T cells from blood. This chain connects TRBV5-1 to TRBJ2-3, with D possibly matching TRBD1 (6 bases). The CDR3 reads CASNGDLFSGQDTQYF. CDR3 coding DNA: TGCGCCAGCAACGGGGACCTTTTTTCGGGACAAGATACGCAGTATTTT.